This T cell receptor beta chain was recorded in a study of human T cells and chemical hapten exposure. Study-level background: Alopecia universalis, totalis or areata was present in patients who were mostly female.

Unique molecular identifiers were affixed to discrete cDNA molecules within the library. TCRdb recomputed calls from the RACE reads with MiXCR, one row per CDR3 protein. Among 55,000 to 75,000 distinct CDR3 sequences listed, around 11% were seen once. Germline V lookup: CDR1 SGDLS, CDR2 YYNGEE. With 0 bases removed from V and 3 bases from J, the gap between germline ends came to 16 bases. The CDR3 has 16 amino acids. This sample's time point: patch test 3, about 24 weeks after DPC sensitization. Treatment in this sample: therapeutic diphenylcyclopropenone sensitization with weekly scalp DPC. This sequence was found in a man aged 25 to 45 with alopecia areata. Some clones in this sample may be carry-over from other donors' samples. Sequencing used whole blood, obtained in connection with sensitization to the hapten diphenylcyclopropenone (DPC). The chain combines TRBV9 with TRBJ2-7; D not certain. The DNA of the CDR3 is TGTGCCAGCAGCGTAGAGCCAGGAAGAGATCTCTACGAGCAGTACTTC. Amino acids: CASSVEPGRDLYEQYF.